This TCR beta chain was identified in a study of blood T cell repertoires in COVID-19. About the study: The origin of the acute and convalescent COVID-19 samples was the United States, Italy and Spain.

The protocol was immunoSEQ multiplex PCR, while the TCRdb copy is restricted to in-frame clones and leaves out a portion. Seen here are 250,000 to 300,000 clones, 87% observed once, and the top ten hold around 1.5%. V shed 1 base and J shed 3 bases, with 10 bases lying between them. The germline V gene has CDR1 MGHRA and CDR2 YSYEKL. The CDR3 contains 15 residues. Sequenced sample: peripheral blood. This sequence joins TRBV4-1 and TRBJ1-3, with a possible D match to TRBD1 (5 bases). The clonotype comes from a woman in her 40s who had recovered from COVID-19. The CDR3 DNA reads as TGCGCCAGCAGCCAAGCCGCGGGACTTGGAAACACCATATATTTT. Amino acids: CASSQAAGLGNTIYF.